This TCR beta chain was documented in a study of cytomegalovirus exposure and HLA in healthy donors (dated by TCRdb to the late 2010s). Broadly, across the study: In an earlier analysis of around 540 of the donors, under 300 Gb of sequence data and 95 million to 130 million unique TCR beta sequences from roughly 180 million T cells were reported. A separate validation cohort of roughly 130 different subjects was used in addition to the approximately 640-subject first cohort. To predict cytomegalovirus infection status, the study combined high-throughput TCR immunosequencing, statistical association of individual TCRs with disease status, and machine learning. The study profiled the T cell repertoires of under 850 subjects by immunosequencing and related them to cytomegalovirus serostatus. An early release that covered about 600 HLA-typed donors contained 300 to 350 gigabases of sequencing data and approximately 85 million unique TCR sequences. Donor age, sex, ethnicity and CMV serostatus were compiled alongside the repertoire data. In a later genetic analysis, genome-wide SNP genotypes for about 65% of the roughly 700 donors were used, and that subset was treated as a discovery cohort. The study was designed to test whether signatures of past pathogen exposure could be identified by cataloging public T cell receptors. A handful of DR-DQ haplotypes were handled as single units for association and clustering because linkage in the cohort was strong. The genetic ancestry cluster associated with self-reported Caucasian donors included about four fifths of the 398 genotyped donors. HLA typing covered class I and class II loci at four-digit resolution. In the later analysis, no new phenotypic data were used to find candidate immune exposures; instead, reliance was placed on TCR beta sequences and their occurrence across donors. To study patterns of TCR occurrence, a later analysis re-analyzed previously published TCR beta repertoires from 550 to 800 donors and added high-resolution HLA genotyping. To decide whether each TCR beta V gene segment behaved as functional or pseudogenic, an earlier analysis of nearly 600 of the donors relied on high-throughput TCR beta sequencing. Across approximately 400 genotyped donors of the cohort, an average of about 240,000 unique TCR beta nucleotide sequences per donor were sequenced, and approximately 19% of those sequences were non-productive. All discovery cohort repertoires had been generated using a single sequencing platform. Typing coverage differed by locus: A, B, C, DRB1 and DQB1 were typed in about 620-640 donors, DQA1 in 522, DPA1 in approximately 600, and DPB1 in about 450. Beyond this particular receptor, the publication reports: At a false discovery rate of 0.05, a later analysis linked 16,951 TCR beta sequences to specific HLA alleles. In a later analysis, most CMV-associated TCR beta chains were found to appear HLA-restricted, with HLA associations seemingly driven largely by CMV exposure. Presence/absence analyses assumed roughly uniform sequencing depth across donors, an assumption that may not hold. The sequencing pipeline was judged likely to have produced a cluster of highly shared sequence variants as a technical artifact. Linkage disequilibrium might explain the correlated functional status among segregating V segments, but an unknown experimental factor could not be ruled out. Because some donors lacked HLA typing at each locus, the association tests relied only on the typed subset. A further reported finding was that TCR beta sequences accurately predicted the HLA-A and HLA-B alleles for most subjects in the first cohort. In a later analysis, HLA-associated TCR beta chains were found to be more clonally expanded and to have lower generation probabilities than equally common non-associated chains. A total of about 180 TCR beta chains were listed by the study as associated with cytomegalovirus. In this cohort, only TCR beta chains were sequenced, and detectable features were limited by the absence of alpha or paired-chain data. According to the authors, the approach could potentially be generalized to other disease states and immunological phenotypes. Several of the top co-occurrence clusters appeared to be linked to parvovirus B19, influenza, CMV and Epstein-Barr virus, according to a later analysis. Compared with the roughly 600-donor mean, donors in an Asian-associated ancestry cluster had fewer N-insertions in productive TCRs, according to a later genetic analysis. According to a later analysis, TCR association rates differed among HLA loci, with DRB1 alleles showing the most associated TCRs and HLA-C alleles showing the fewest. Strong co-occurrence of HLA alleles, especially DR and DQ, made assigning TCR associations to individual alleles difficult. CMV serostatus was the only immune exposure information available for the cohort. The classifier was reported to diagnose cytomegalovirus status with high specificity and sensitivity in both the original and validation cohorts. Across donors, most TCR sequences were observed very rarely, whereas some public TCRs were present in many individuals. V-gene and J-gene trimming of TCR beta chains was associated with a missense DCLRE1C variant in a later genetic analysis, and the association was replicated in an independent cohort. In an earlier analysis of about 540 of the donors, most TCR beta V segments were observed in productive rearrangements about 87% or about 30% of the time, broadly matching IMGT annotations. Because the 87-base-pair reads could not distinguish some IMGT-functional V segments, including TRBV6-2 and TRBV6-3, those segments were excluded. Seventeen rarely observed V segments, including chromosome 9 orphons, were excluded from the earlier analysis of approximately 500 of the donors because counts were too low. In vitro tests confirmed that a few of the cytomegalovirus-associated TCR beta chains recognize cytomegalovirus antigens.

The cohort comprised 670 or so healthy bone marrow donors. Cohort members were all nominally healthy when sampled, although unrecorded immune exposures were likely present. The donor tested CMV seropositive and was one of the 289 seropositive cohort members. Each donor provided a peripheral blood sample, and peripheral blood mononuclear cells were used for TCR beta sequencing. The Qiagen DNeasy Blood Extraction Kit was used to extract genomic DNA from the blood cell samples. For CDR1 and CDR2, the germline V gene lists SGDLS and YYNGEE. Counted from cysteine to phenylalanine, this CDR3 has 16 amino acids. The only DNA kept is the CDR3, 48 bases in frame from the first base. V is cut back by 4 bases and J by 6 bases, with 12 bases in the junction unmatched. Library preparation employed the immunoSEQ multiplex PCR assay. For the multiplex PCR, a mixture combining 60 forward primers for TCR Vbeta segments and 13 reverse primers for TCR Jbeta segments was used. Amplification of the CDR3 region of rearranged TCR beta genes was performed with a multiplex PCR assay on genomic DNA. The amplified TCR beta libraries were sequenced on the Illumina HiSeq System as 87-base-pair reads. Turning to the authors' computational methods: A later analysis counted about 82 million unique TCR beta chains across the 666 repertoires, and about 10 million of these chains were shared by at least two donors. A nearest-neighbor algorithm error-corrected the raw reads and collapsed the reads into unique sequences, merging closely related sequences to remove PCR and sequencing errors. To assign V, D and J gene segments, CDR3 sequences were aligned to IMGT reference sequences. For a sequence to be retained, a match of at least six nucleotides to both a V gene segment and a J gene segment was required. A rearrangement was called productive if the CDR3 had no stop codons and remained in frame with V and J, and every other rearrangement was called non-productive. CDR3 was defined according to IMGT convention as the region running from the second conserved V-encoded cysteine to the conserved J-encoded phenylalanine. Sequences without an unambiguous match to a single V gene segment were excluded from the earlier analysis of several hundred of the donors. In an earlier analysis of 587 of the donors, a V segment was called functional when productive rearrangements were above 56.7%, and segregating when the standard deviation between donors exceeded 5%. A statistical classification framework was built to diagnose cytomegalovirus status from the catalog of TCR beta chain sequences. A later analysis assigned V and J genes by comparing TCR nucleotide sequences with IMGT/GENE-DB human TR gene sequences. The TCRdist pipeline was used in a later analysis to assign CDR3 sequences and most-parsimonious VDJ recombination scenarios. In a later analysis, each TCR beta chain was defined by its CDR3 amino acid sequence together with its V-gene family, and reads without a unique V-gene family were excluded. A later analysis removed several hundred highly shared, low-generation-probability nucleotide sequences to deal with suspected cross-contamination and a sequencing artifact. In a later analysis, a clonal expansion index for each public chain was calculated from normalized within-repertoire ranks of inferred template counts. In a later analysis, generation probabilities were computed using a VDJ recombination model fitted to out-of-frame rearrangements, and the results were checked against IGoR. In a later analysis, TCR-TCR, TCR-HLA and TCR-CMV co-occurrence was scored with hypergeometric tests, and a repertoire-size bias correction was applied to TCR pairs. In a later analysis, false discovery rates were estimated by permuting HLA or CMV assignments 20 times. In a later analysis, co-occurring TCRs were grouped with DBSCAN, and TCRdist sequence similarity was added when clustering was performed within HLA-allele-positive subsets. Co-occurrence clustering excluded repertoires with fewer than 30,000 or more than 120,000 public chains, plus five with anomalous nucleotide sharing. TCRdb mirrors the immuneACCESS table, restricted to in-frame sequences. Some clones are absent from its copies; in checked studies, under half trace to an unresolved V gene, and the reason for the others is unknown. The V and J calls and clone size are taken from that table; D and trimming were inferred from the DNA. The sample table holds 150,000 to 180,000 clones, of which approximately 80% were seen once. Of the sample, roughly 12% is held by the ten largest clones.

This clone occurred a few times. Which antigen it targets is not known. No base quality information exists; no much larger clone differs at one position. The V and J segments used are TRBV9 and TRBJ2-1, with TRBD2 matching 8 junction bases. Sequencing was done on a sample of PBMCs. The TCR sequence derives from a man aged 25-40 years in good health and CMV-seropositive. The sequenced DNA: TGTGCCAGCAGCCCAGCCTCGGGTAGCGGGATCAATGAGCAGTTCTTC. Translated, this gives CASSPASGSGINEQFF. With the portions outside the CDR3 filled from the reference TRBV9 and TRBJ2-1 genes, the complete variable region becomes DSGVTQTPKHLITATGQRVTLRCSPRSGDLSVYWYQQSLDQGLQFLIQYYNGEERAKGNILERFSAQQFPDLHSELNLSSLELGDSALYFCASSPASGSGINEQFFGPGTRLTVL.